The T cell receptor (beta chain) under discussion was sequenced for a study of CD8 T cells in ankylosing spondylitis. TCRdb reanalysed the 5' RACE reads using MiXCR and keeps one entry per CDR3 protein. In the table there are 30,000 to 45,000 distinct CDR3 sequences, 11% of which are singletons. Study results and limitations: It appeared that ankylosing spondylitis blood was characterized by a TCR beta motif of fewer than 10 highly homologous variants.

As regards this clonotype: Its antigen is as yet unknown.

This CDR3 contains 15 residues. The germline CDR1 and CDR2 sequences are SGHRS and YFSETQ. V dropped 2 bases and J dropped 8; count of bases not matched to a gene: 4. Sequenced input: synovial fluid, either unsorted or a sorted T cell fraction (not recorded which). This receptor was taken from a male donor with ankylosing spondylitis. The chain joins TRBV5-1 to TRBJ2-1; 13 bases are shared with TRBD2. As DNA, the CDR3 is TGCGCCAGCAGCTTTACTAGCGGGAGGGCCGATGAGCAGTTCTTC. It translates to CASSFTSGRADEQFF.